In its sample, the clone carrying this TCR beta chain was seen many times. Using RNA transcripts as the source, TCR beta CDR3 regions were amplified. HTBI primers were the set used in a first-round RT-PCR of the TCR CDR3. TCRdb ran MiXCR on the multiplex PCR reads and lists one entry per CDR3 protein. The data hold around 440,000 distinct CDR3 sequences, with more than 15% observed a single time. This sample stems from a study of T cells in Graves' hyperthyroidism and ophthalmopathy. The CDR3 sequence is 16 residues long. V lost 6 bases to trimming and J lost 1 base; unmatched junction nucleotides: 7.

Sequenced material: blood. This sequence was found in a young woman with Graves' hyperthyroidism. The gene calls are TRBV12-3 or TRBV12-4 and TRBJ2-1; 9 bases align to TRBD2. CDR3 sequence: CASSHPSGDSYNEQFF. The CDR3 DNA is TGTGCCAGCAGCCACCCTAGCGGGGATTCCTACAATGAGCAGTTCTTC.